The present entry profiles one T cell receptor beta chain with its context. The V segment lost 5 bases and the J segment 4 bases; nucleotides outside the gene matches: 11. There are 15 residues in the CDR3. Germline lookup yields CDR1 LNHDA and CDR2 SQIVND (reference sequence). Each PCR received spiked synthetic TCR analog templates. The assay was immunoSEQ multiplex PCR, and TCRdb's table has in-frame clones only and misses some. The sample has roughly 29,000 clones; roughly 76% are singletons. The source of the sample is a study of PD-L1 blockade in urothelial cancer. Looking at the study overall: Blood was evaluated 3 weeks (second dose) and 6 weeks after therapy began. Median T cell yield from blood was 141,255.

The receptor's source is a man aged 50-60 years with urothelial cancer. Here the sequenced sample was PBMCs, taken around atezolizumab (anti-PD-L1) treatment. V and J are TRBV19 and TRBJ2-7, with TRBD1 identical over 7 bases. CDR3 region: CASSPTSGQRYEQYV. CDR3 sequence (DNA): TGTGCCAGTAGTCCGACATCGGGACAGCGTTACGAGCAGTACGTC.